This TCR beta chain was profiled in a study of T-cell reconstitution after alpha-beta-depleted transplantation in children. The study, taken as a whole, reports: Reportedly, only several hundred clones from non-depleted graft cells drove alpha-beta T-cell counts at about two months. From surviving recipient T cells and thymic progenitors came the high day-60 TCRbeta diversity observed in some patients.

In regard to this clonotype: Its antigen is not identified.

The CDR3 covers 19 residues. V was clipped by 1 base and J by 6 bases; unmatched bases: 20. Germline values: CDR1 SGHAT, CDR2 FQNNGV. The TCRbeta library was prepared with unique molecular identifiers. TCRdb processed the PCR reads anew with MiXCR; each CDR3 protein has one entry. The repertoire holds 40,000 to 55,000 distinct CDR3 sequences, over 4.5% seen once, with 30% in the top ten. This clonotype was sampled from a female patient between 2 and 10 years old who had a stem cell transplant for aplastic anemia, so the T cells may come from the graft donor. The chain has TRBV11-2 and TRBJ2-7; the match to TRBD2 covers 8 bases. The source was PBMCs, mostly from graft donor cells, collected 60 days after TCRalphabeta/CD19-depleted stem cell transplant. The CDR3 region has the DNA TGTGCCAGCAGCTTAGGGGCTTGGACGGCTGAGCGGGAGCGAGGCGAGCAGTACTTC. It is translated as CASSLGAWTAERERGEQYF.